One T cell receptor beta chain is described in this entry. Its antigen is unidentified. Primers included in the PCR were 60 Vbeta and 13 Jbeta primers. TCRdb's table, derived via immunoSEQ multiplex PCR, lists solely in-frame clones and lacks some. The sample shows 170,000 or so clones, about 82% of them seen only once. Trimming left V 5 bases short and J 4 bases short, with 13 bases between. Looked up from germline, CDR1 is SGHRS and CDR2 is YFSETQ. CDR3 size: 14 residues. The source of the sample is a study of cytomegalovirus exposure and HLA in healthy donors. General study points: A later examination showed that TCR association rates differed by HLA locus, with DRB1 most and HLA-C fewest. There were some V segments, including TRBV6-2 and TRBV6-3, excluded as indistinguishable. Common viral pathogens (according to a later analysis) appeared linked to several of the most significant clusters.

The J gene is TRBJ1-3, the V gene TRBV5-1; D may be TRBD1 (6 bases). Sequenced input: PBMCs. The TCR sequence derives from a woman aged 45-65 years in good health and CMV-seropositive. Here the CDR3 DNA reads TGCGCCAGCAGAGGTCAGGGGCCGGGAAACACCATATATTTT. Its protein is CASRGQGPGNTIYF.